The 27 T cell receptor beta chains in this list originate from one sample, sequenced in a study of cytomegalovirus exposure and HLA in healthy donors (dated by TCRdb to 2015 to 2018). Receptor libraries were prepared by the immunoSEQ multiplex PCR assay. A mixture of 60 forward primers for TCR Vbeta segments and 13 reverse primers for TCR Jbeta segments was used in the multiplex PCR. Sourced from immuneACCESS, this table was stored by TCRdb with only in-frame sequences that have V and J called. A share of the clones is absent; for the studies checked, an unresolved V gene accounts for under half, and the remainder has no known explanation. Across this sample there are 130,000 or so clones, with 60% to 80% seen only once. In total, the top ten clones hold around 1.2% of the sample. Sequences were obtained from PBMCs. The receptors derive from a man aged 45-65 years in good health and CMV-seronegative.

J is TRBJ2-1 and V is TRBV4-2; 11 nucleotides match TRBD2. Germline V lookup: CDR1 LGHNA, CDR2 YNFKEQ. J lost 3 bases, V lost 1 base, and 5 bases had no gene match. The CDR3 loop spans 17 amino acids. The CDR3 reads CASSQAGTSGYYNEQFF. Written as DNA, the CDR3 is TGTGCCAGCAGCCAAGCCGGGACTAGCGGTTACTACAATGAGCAGTTCTTC.

The rearrangement links TRBV11-3 to TRBJ1-1, with D unclear. Germline-derived CDR1 and CDR2 are SGHNT and YENEEA. The CDR3 spans 15 residues. Trimming removed 7 bases at V and 5 bases at J, with 20 bases between. Here the CDR3 DNA reads TGTGCCAGCACTTCAAAGTCGGGGTGCCGAACTGAAGCTTTCTTT. Translated, it gives CASTSKSGCRTEAFF.

About this clone itself: The sample carries other DNA sequences with the same CDR3. The V and J genes are TRBV2 and TRBJ2-1; TRBD1 aligns across 10 bases. This CDR3 comprises 15 residues. J was trimmed by 6 bases and V by 5 bases; bases with no gene match: 7. Germline-derived CDR1 and CDR2 are SNHLY and FYNNEI. DNA of the CDR3: TGTGCCAGCAGTCCCCCCGGGACAGGGGTCAATGAGCAGTTCTTC. Its translation is CASSPPGTGVNEQFF.

CDR3 amino acids: CASTMLQVTTEAFF. The CDR3 coding sequence is TGTGCCAGCACCATGCTACAGGTAACCACTGAAGCTTTCTTT. The chain recombines TRBV27 with TRBJ1-1; D possibly corresponds to TRBD1 (5 bases). V was trimmed by 7 bases and J by 4 bases, leaving 16 bases between them. CDR1 MNHEY and CDR2 SMNVEV come from the germline V gene (reference sequence). CDR3 length equals 14 residues.

The rearrangement links TRBV27 to TRBJ2-5, with a possible D match to TRBD1 (5 bases). Germline loops: CDR1 MNHEY, CDR2 SMNVEV (reference sequence). The length of the CDR3 is 13 residues. Trimming shortened V by 5 bases and J by 2 bases, and 9 bases separated the two germline ends. In DNA, the CDR3 is TGTGCCAGCAGTCCCCAGGGTCAAGAGACCCAGTACTTC. Translated: CASSPQGQETQYF.

The rearrangement uses TRBV15 and TRBJ2-5; 11 nucleotides line up with TRBD1. The CDR3 length is 15 residues. From germline, CDR1 is LNHNV and CDR2 YYDKDF (reference sequence). Unmatched junction bases numbered 2, after V lost 1 base and J lost 4 bases. The CDR3 nucleotides read TGTGCCACCAGCAGAGGGGACAGGGGGGCAGAGACCCAGTACTTC. Translation: CATSRGDRGAETQYF.

The chain is built from TRBV5-4 and TRBJ2-2, with 7 bases that match TRBD2. Germline values: CDR1 SGHNT, CDR2 YYREEE (reference sequence). With 4 bases clipped from V and 5 bases from J, the junction kept 11 bases outside the gene matches. The length of the CDR3 is 16 residues. CDR3 sequence reads: CASSGKTSPETGELFF. For the CDR3, the DNA is TGTGCCAGCAGCGGGAAGACTAGCCCGGAGACCGGGGAGCTGTTTTTT.

CDR3 DNA: TGTGCCAGCAGCACCAGACAGGGGGAGATTCAAGAGACCCAGTACTTC. Its translation: CASSTRQGEIQETQYF. The chain recombines TRBV7-6 with TRBJ2-5; TRBD1 aligns across 9 bases. With 5 bases clipped from V and 2 bases from J, the junction kept 9 bases outside the gene matches. Per the germline V gene, CDR1 is SGHVS and CDR2 is FNYEAQ. CDR3 length: 16 residues.

The rearrangement links TRBV19 to TRBJ1-1; possibly TRBD1 for D (5 bases). V lost 5 bases and J lost 3, with 10 bases in between. The CDR3 is 13 residues long. Germline CDR1 reads LNHDA; CDR2 reads SQIVND (reference sequence). The CDR3 DNA reads TGTGCCAGTAGTTTCATACAGGACACTGAAGCTTTCTTT. Translated: CASSFIQDTEAFF.

The chain combines TRBV7-8 with TRBJ2-7; D perhaps matches TRBD2 (6 bases). Looked up from germline, CDR1 is SGHVS and CDR2 is FQNEAQ. The CDR3 runs 15 residues. V shed 1 base and J shed 4 bases, with 14 bases lying between them. The CDR3 DNA follows: TGTGCCAGCAGCTTAGGGGGAGAAGGAGGGTACGAGCAGTACTTC. Protein sequence: CASSLGGEGGYEQYF.

The chain links TRBV28 to TRBJ2-2; possibly TRBD2 for D (6 bases). Germline V gives CDR1 MDHEN, CDR2 SYDVKM. V dropped 6 bases and J dropped 0 bases, with 11 bases sitting between them. The CDR3 covers 15 residues. CDR3 in amino acids: CASRAGSSNTGELFF. In nucleotides, the CDR3 is TGTGCCAGCAGGGCGGGGAGTTCGAACACCGGGGAGCTGTTTTTT.

The chain joins TRBV11-2 to TRBJ2-7; D ambiguous. CDR1 and CDR2 from the germline V gene are SGHAT and FQNNGV. This CDR3 comprises 11 residues. V lost 3 bases and J lost 4, with 4 bases in between. CDR3 sequence (DNA): TGTGCCAGCAGCTTTCGGTACGAGCAGTACTTC. Translation gives CASSFRYEQYF.

V is TRBV9 and J is TRBJ2-7; D possibly corresponds to TRBD1 (6 bases). CDR1 is SGDLS, CDR2 YYNGEE, per germline. This CDR3 is 16 amino acids long. V was cut by 2 bases and J by 0 bases, with 15 bases left in between. As DNA, the CDR3 is TGTGCCAGCAGCGTGGGGGCAGGGAAGAGCTCCTACGAGCAGTACTTC. It yields the protein CASSVGAGKSSYEQYF.

V usage is TRBV2 and J usage is TRBJ1-3, with D possibly matching TRBD1 (5 bases). The length of the CDR3 is 13 residues. Germline loops: CDR1 SNHLY, CDR2 FYNNEI. Trimming pared 4 bases from V and 1 base from J, leaving 5 bases between. The CDR3 here is CASSAGSGNTIYF. The CDR3 DNA follows: TGTGCCAGCAGTGCAGGGTCTGGAAACACCATATATTTT.

The chain has TRBV18 and TRBJ1-3; possible D gene TRBD1, 5 bases. Per the germline V gene, CDR1 is KGHSH and CDR2 is LQKENI. CDR3 length equals 17 residues. The V gene lost 1 base and the J gene lost 1 base, with 14 bases spanning the gap. CDR3 sequence (DNA): TGTGCCAGCTCACCACGTCAGGGCCAACCTTCTGGAAACACCATATATTTT. It yields the protein CASSPRQGQPSGNTIYF.

The chain couples TRBV5-1 to TRBJ1-1, with TRBD1 as a possible D gene (5 bases). The germline gives CDR1 SGHRS, CDR2 YFSETQ. V lost 5 bases, J lost 1 base, and 9 bases lay in between. This CDR3 is built from 13 residues. The CDR3 loop reads CASRRQGNTEAFF. CDR3 bases: TGCGCCAGCAGAAGGCAGGGGAACACTGAAGCTTTCTTT.

A note on this clone: A junction end diverges from the germline sequence, so it may reflect a read error. The chain employs TRBV29-1 and TRBJ2-5, with TRBD1 matching 12 bases. The CDR3 is made up of 14 amino acids. The germline V gene encodes CDR1 SQVTM and CDR2 ANQGSEA. CDR3 sequence: CSVEGTGGSETQYF. The CDR3, as DNA: TGCAGCGTCGAAGGGACAGGGGGCAGTGAGACCCAGTACTTC.

The rearrangement joins TRBV7-2 to TRBJ2-5, with 7 positions matching TRBD2. CDR3 length equals 16 residues. Germline V gene lookup returns CDR1 SGHTA and CDR2 FQGNSA. The junction had 10 bases not matched to a gene; V was cut back by 1 base and J by 5 bases. The CDR3 DNA sequence: TGTGCCAGCAGCTTAGGGTTGGCAGCCGGGGGGGAGACCCAGTACTTC. Translated, it gives CASSLGLAAGGETQYF.

The V call is TRBV7-9, the J call TRBJ1-4, with D hard to call. V lost 5 bases, J lost 7 bases, and 8 bases lay in between. CDR3 length: 12 residues. Germline V gene data show CDR1 as SEHNR and CDR2 as FQNEAQ (reference sequence). This chain's CDR3 is CASSANFEKLFF. The CDR3 DNA is TGTGCCAGCAGCGCTAATTTTGAAAAACTGTTTTTT.

The J gene is TRBJ2-7, the V gene TRBV5-1; 10 positions match TRBD2. Trimming removed 0 bases from V and 5 bases from J; junction bases left unmatched: 11. Looked up from germline, CDR1 is SGHRS and CDR2 is YFSETQ. The CDR3 has 17 residues. DNA of the CDR3: TGCGCCAGCAGCTTGGAGCTTTCTAGCGGGAGCGGCAACGAGCAGTACTTC. Translating gives CASSLELSSGSGNEQYF.

The J gene is TRBJ2-3, the V gene TRBV6-6; TRBD1 matches 9 bases. This CDR3 is built from 16 residues. The V segment lost 6 bases and the J segment 4 bases; nucleotides outside the gene matches: 11. CDR1 is MNHNY and CDR2 is SVGAGI in the germline V gene (reference sequence). The CDR3 region is CASSGGDRGIADTQYF. CDR3 bases: TGTGCCAGCAGCGGGGGAGACAGGGGGATAGCAGATACGCAGTATTTT.

V usage is TRBV5-8 and J usage is TRBJ2-4; 12 bases agree with TRBD2. This CDR3 is 16 amino acids long. J lost 2 bases, V lost 3 bases, and 3 bases had no gene match. CDR1 SGHTS and CDR2 YDEGEE come from the germline V gene. Written as DNA, the CDR3 is TGTGCCAGCAGCTGGACTAGCGGGACCTCCAAAAACATTCAGTACTTC. Translated, it gives CASSWTSGTSKNIQYF.

V is TRBV7-9 and J is TRBJ2-5; D perhaps matches TRBD2 (7 bases). The CDR3 runs to 12 residues. Trimming stripped 8 bases from V and 5 bases from J, with 12 bases between. Germline V CDR1 and CDR2: SEHNR, FQNEAQ (reference sequence). The CDR3 nucleotides are TGTGCCAGCTCCAGGGGAGGGGAGACCCAGTACTTC. It specifies CASSRGGETQYF. Supplemented by reference TRBV7-9 and TRBJ2-5, the full variable domain reads DTGVSQNPRHKITKRGQNVTFRCDPISEHNRLYWYRQTLGQGPEFLTYFQNEAQLEKSRLLSDRFSAERPKGSFSTLEIQRTEQGDSAMYLCASSRGGETQYFGPGTRLLVL.

This clone was counted a few times. This chain links TRBV2 with TRBJ2-7, with D unresolved. The V gene lost 5 bases and the J gene lost 3 bases, with 14 bases spanning the gap. Germline CDR1 and CDR2: SNHLY and FYNNEI. CDR3 length: 14 residues. CDR3 region: CASSPRVSGYEQYF. In DNA form, the CDR3 reads TGTGCCAGCAGTCCCCGGGTATCGGGCTACGAGCAGTACTTC.

This sequence joins TRBV28 and TRBJ2-2; possible D gene TRBD1, 6 bases. The CDR3 covers 13 residues. From germline, CDR1 is MDHEN and CDR2 SYDVKM. Trimming left V 6 bases short and J 5 bases short, with 10 bases between. The CDR3 here is CASRSTGTGELFF. The CDR3, as DNA: TGTGCCAGCAGATCCACAGGGACCGGGGAGCTGTTTTTT.

The chain recombines TRBV5-4 with TRBJ2-5; D perhaps matches TRBD2 (6 bases). Germline V gene data show CDR1 as SGHNT and CDR2 as YYREEE (reference sequence). The CDR3 extends over 14 amino acids. Between the trimmed V and J ends, which lost 2 bases and 2 bases, there was a span of 10 bases. The CDR3 sequence: CASSFAGRQETQYF. The CDR3 coding sequence is TGTGCCAGCAGCTTTGCAGGGAGGCAAGAGACCCAGTACTTC.

The V call is TRBV10-3, the J call TRBJ2-2; tentatively, D is TRBD2 (6 bases). From germline, CDR1 is ENHRY and CDR2 SYGVKD. Trimming removed 10 bases at V and 5 bases at J, with 17 bases between. This CDR3 region has 14 residues. The DNA of the CDR3 is TGTGCCACCTCGCGCGGGGCAGAGACCGGGGAGCTGTTTTTT. It encodes CATSRGAETGELFF.